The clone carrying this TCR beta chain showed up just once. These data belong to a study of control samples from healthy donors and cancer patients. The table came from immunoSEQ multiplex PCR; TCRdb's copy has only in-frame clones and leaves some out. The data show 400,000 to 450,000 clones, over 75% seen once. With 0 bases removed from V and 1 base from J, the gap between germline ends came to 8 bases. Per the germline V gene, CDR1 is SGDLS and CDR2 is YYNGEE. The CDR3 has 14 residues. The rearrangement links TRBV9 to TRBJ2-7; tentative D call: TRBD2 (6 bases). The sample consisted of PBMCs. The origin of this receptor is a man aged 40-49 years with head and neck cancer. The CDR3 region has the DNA TGTGCCAGCAGCGTAGCAGGGACTTCCTACGAGCAGTACTTC. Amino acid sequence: CASSVAGTSYEQYF.